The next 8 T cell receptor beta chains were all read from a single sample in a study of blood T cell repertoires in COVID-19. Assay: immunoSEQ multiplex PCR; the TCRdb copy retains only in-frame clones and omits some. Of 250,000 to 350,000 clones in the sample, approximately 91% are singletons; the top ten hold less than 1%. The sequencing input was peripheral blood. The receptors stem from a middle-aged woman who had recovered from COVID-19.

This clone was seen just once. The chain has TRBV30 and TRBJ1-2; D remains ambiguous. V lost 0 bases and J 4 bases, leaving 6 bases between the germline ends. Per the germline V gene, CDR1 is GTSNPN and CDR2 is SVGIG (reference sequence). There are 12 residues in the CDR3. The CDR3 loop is CAWSVQSYGYTF. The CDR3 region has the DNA TGTGCCTGGAGTGTACAGAGCTATGGCTACACCTTC. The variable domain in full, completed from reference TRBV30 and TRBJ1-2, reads SQTIHQWPATLVQPVGSPLSLECTVEGTSNPNLYWYRQAAGRGLQLLFYSVGIGQISSEVPQNLSASRPQDRQFILSSKKLLLSDSGFYLCAWSVQSYGYTFGSGTRLTVV.

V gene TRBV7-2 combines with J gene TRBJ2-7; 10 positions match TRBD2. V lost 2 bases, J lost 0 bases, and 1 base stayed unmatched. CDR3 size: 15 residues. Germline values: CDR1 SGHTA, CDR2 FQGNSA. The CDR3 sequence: CASSLSSGSSYEQYF. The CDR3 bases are TGTGCCAGCAGCTTATCTAGCGGGAGCTCCTACGAGCAGTACTTC.

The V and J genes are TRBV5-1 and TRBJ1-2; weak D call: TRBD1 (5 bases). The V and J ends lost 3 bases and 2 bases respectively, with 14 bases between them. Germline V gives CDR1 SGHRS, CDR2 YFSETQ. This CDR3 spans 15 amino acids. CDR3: CASSWGDPPNYGYTF. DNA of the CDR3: TGCGCCAGCAGCTGGGGGGACCCCCCCAACTATGGCTACACCTTC.

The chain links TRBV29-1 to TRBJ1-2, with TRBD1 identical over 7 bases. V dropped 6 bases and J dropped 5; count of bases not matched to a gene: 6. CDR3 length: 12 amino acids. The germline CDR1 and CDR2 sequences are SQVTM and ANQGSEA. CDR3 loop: CSVQGTEYGYTF. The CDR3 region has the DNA TGCAGCGTCCAAGGGACAGAATATGGCTACACCTTC.

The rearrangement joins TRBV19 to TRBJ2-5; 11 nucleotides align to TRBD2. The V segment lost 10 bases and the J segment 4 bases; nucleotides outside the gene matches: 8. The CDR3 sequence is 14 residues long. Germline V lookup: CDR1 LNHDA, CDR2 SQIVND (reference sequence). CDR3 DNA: TGTGCCACCCATCCAGGACTAGCGGGAGAGACCCAGTACTTC. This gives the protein CATHPGLAGETQYF.

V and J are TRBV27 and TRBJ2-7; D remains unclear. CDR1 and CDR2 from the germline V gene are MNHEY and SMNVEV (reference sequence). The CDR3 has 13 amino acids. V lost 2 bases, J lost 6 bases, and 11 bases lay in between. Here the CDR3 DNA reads TGTGCCAGCAGTTTAGGGCCTCTTGGCGAGCAGTACTTC. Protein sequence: CASSLGPLGEQYF.

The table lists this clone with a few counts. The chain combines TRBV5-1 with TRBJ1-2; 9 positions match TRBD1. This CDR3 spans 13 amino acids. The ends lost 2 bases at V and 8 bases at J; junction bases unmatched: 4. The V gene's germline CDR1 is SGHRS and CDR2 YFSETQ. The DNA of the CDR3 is TGCGCCAGCAGCTTACAGGGGGCGCCCGGCTACACCTTC. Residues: CASSLQGAPGYTF.

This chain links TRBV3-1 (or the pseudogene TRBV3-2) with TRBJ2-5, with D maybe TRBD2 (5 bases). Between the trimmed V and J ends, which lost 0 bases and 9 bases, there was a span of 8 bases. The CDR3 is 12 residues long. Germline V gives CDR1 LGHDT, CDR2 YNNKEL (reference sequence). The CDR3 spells CASSQERRPQYF. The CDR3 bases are TGTGCCAGCAGCCAAGAGAGGAGGCCCCAGTACTTC.